What follows are 26 T cell receptor beta chains derived from one specimen sequenced in a study of molecular identifiers for immune sequencing clone quantification. MiXCR, applied by TCRdb to the PCR reads, yields one record per CDR3 protein. The sample contains 100,000 or so distinct CDR3 sequences, roughly a fifth of which appear only once. Material for sequencing was naive CD8+ T cells from blood, with Jurkat cell RNA spiked in. Subset: FACS-sorted CD8+CD4-CCR7+CD45RA+ naive T cells. The receptors stem from a human donor in good health. Some libraries in this study had Jurkat cell RNA spiked in.

This clonotype has at least ten counts. V usage is TRBV21-1 and J usage is TRBJ1-6. TRBV21-1 is described as a pseudogene. The CDR3 runs 16 residues. CDR3 amino acids: CASSKEEGTYNSPLHF. The CDR3 nucleotides read TGTGCCAGCAGCAAAGAGGAAGGTACCTATAATTCACCCCTCCACTTT.

This clonotype was found many times. The genes are TRBV7-9 and TRBJ2-2; 8 nucleotides line up with TRBD2. The CDR3 length is 18 residues. The germline gives CDR1 SEHNR, CDR2 FQNEAQ (reference sequence). The V gene end was trimmed by 5 bases and the J gene end by 2 bases; junction bases not matched to a gene: 13. CDR3 nucleotide sequence: TGTGCCAGCAGCCTTACCGTATCCCGGGGGGGCAACACCGGGGAGCTGTTTTTT. Its translation: CASSLTVSRGGNTGELFF.

Regarding this clonotype: Possible read error: a much larger clone is one base away. The chain couples TRBV6-6 to TRBJ1-6; weak D call: TRBD1 (5 bases). This CDR3 region has 14 residues. The V end lost 4 bases, the J end lost 9 bases, and 13 bases lay between the germline ends. The germline CDR1 and CDR2 sequences are MNHNY and SVGAGI (reference sequence). The DNA for the CDR3 is TGTGCCAGCAGTTGCGGCAGGGAGGTTTCACCCCTCCACTTT. This encodes CASSCGREVSPLHF.

The rearrangement uses TRBV7-6 and TRBJ2-5; 13 bases agree with TRBD2. The CDR3 has 17 residues. Germline values: CDR1 SGHVS, CDR2 FNYEAQ. V was pared by 3 bases and J by 0 bases, with 4 bases of the junction left unmatched. The chain's CDR3 is CASSLDTSGGDQETQYF. CDR3 sequence (DNA): TGTGCCAGCAGCTTGGATACTAGCGGGGGGGACCAAGAGACCCAGTACTTC.

In this sample, this clonotype turned up many times. The chain recombines TRBV7-9 with TRBJ2-5, with D maybe TRBD2 (5 bases). The germline V gene has CDR1 SEHNR and CDR2 FQNEAQ (reference sequence). The CDR3 consists of 14 residues. V lost 5 bases, J lost 0 bases, and 10 bases lay in between. CDR3 nucleotide sequence: TGTGCCAGCAGCCCTTCGGGGTACCAAGAGACCCAGTACTTC. Residues: CASSPSGYQETQYF. Together with reference TRBV7-9 and TRBJ2-5, the CDR3 gives the full variable domain: DTGVSQNPRHKITKRGQNVTFRCDPISEHNRLYWYRQTLGQGPEFLTYFQNEAQLEKSRLLSDRFSAERPKGSFSTLEIQRTEQGDSAMYLCASSPSGYQETQYFGPGTRLLVL.

This clonotype has a handful of counts. The chain uses TRBV5-6 and TRBJ1-2, with D perhaps TRBD1 (6 bases). Germline-derived CDR1 and CDR2 are SGHDT and YYEEEE. Trimming removed 2 bases at V and 7 bases at J, with 21 bases between. This CDR3 is built from 16 residues. This CDR3 is CASSLQGSSLSVGYTF. CDR3 DNA sequence: TGTGCCAGCAGCTTACAGGGAAGCTCTCTGAGTGTTGGCTACACCTTC.

On this clonotype itself: One end of the junction is discordant with germline, which a read error may explain. V usage is TRBV20-1 and J usage is TRBJ2-5; 8 nucleotides agree with TRBD2. Germline values: CDR1 DFQATT, CDR2 SNEGSKA (reference sequence). This CDR3 has 19 residues. The chain's CDR3 is CGARETGERSGSYQETQYF. The CDR3 DNA reads TGCGGTGCTAGAGAAACGGGCGAAAGGAGCGGGAGCTACCAAGAGACCCAGTACTTC.

The CDR3 DNA sequence: TGTGCCAGCAGGGGCTACAGCTACGAGCAGTACTTC. Amino acids: CASRGYSYEQYF. The chain recombines TRBV28 with TRBJ2-7; no firm D call. The length of the CDR3 is 12 residues. Trimming removed 6 bases at V and 3 bases at J, with 9 bases between. Germline CDR1 and CDR2: MDHEN and SYDVKM. Combining the CDR3 with reference TRBV28 and TRBJ2-7 gives the whole variable domain DVKVTQSSRYLVKRTGEKVFLECVQDMDHENMFWYRQDPGLGLRLIYFSYDVKMKEKGDIPEGYSVSREKKERFSLILESASTNQTSMYLCASRGYSYEQYFGPGTRLTVT.

This clonotype has at least ten counts. The rearrangement joins TRBV29-1 to TRBJ2-1, with D hard to call. Trimming removed 5 bases at V and 8 bases at J, with 13 bases between. The germline V gene has CDR1 SQVTM and CDR2 ANQGSEA. This CDR3 has 12 amino acids. The CDR3 DNA reads TGCAGCGTTTTGAGGCACGGCGATGAGCAGTTCTTC. Translating it yields CSVLRHGDEQFF.

This clonotype was detected a few times. The V call is TRBV7-9, the J call TRBJ2-5; tentatively, D is TRBD1 (5 bases). The V end was cut by 4 bases, the J end by 4 bases, with 10 bases between. From germline, CDR1 is SEHNR and CDR2 FQNEAQ (reference sequence). The CDR3 totals 13 residues. The DNA for the CDR3 is TGTGCCAGCAGCTCTGGACACCTAGAGACCCAGTACTTC. Encoded protein: CASSSGHLETQYF.

In its sample, this clonotype was seen a few times. V usage is TRBV20-1 and J usage is TRBJ2-3, with 12 nucleotides matching TRBD2. Germline V lookup: CDR1 DFQATT, CDR2 SNEGSKA (reference sequence). This CDR3 has 15 residues. V dropped 0 bases and J dropped 8; count of bases not matched to a gene: 6. CDR3 amino acids: CSARDTSGGLGTQYF. In DNA, the CDR3 is TGCAGTGCTAGAGATACTAGCGGGGGGCTGGGTACGCAGTATTTT.

The rearrangement uses TRBV19 and TRBJ2-1; the match to TRBD2 covers 11 bases. Germline V CDR1 and CDR2: LNHDA, SQIVND (reference sequence). The CDR3 is 13 amino acids. V lost 8 bases and J lost 7; bases outside the gene matches: 4. The CDR3 DNA reads TGTGCCAGTGGGAGGACTAGCGGGAATGAGCAGTTCTTC. This gives the protein CASGRTSGNEQFF.

This clonotype showed up just a few times. The CDR3: CASSYLLGQETQYF. The CDR3 DNA follows: TGTGCCAGCAGTTACTTGCTGGGTCAAGAGACCCAGTACTTC. V and J are TRBV6-2 or TRBV6-3 and TRBJ2-5; D is unresolved. V was trimmed by 1 base and J by 2 bases, leaving 8 bases between them. Germline CDR1 is MNHEY and CDR2 is SVGEGT. This CDR3 spans 14 amino acids.

The rearrangement uses TRBV27 and TRBJ2-3; D is perhaps TRBD1 (7 bases). Germline V CDR1 and CDR2: MNHEY, SMNVEV (reference sequence). The germline V and J ends were trimmed by 10 bases and 3 bases, with 23 bases remaining between them. This CDR3 contains 16 residues. CDR3 protein: CATLETGDFGTDTQYF. The CDR3 nucleotides read TGTGCCACCCTCGAAACAGGGGACTTCGGGACAGATACGCAGTATTTT.

In this sample, this clonotype turned up many times. The chain is built from TRBV7-6 and TRBJ1-1, with D uncertain. V lost 1 base and J 0 bases, leaving 9 bases between the germline ends. The CDR3 length is 15 residues. Germline-derived CDR1 and CDR2 are SGHVS and FNYEAQ. The CDR3 sequence: CASSLDASMNTEAFF. The DNA of the CDR3 is TGTGCCAGCAGCTTAGATGCATCCATGAACACTGAAGCTTTCTTT.

The chain uses TRBV4-1 and TRBJ1-1, with D perhaps matching TRBD1 (5 bases). V was cut by 4 bases and J by 2 bases, with 20 bases left in between. The CDR3 runs to 17 residues. Germline V gives CDR1 MGHRA, CDR2 YSYEKL. CDR3 nucleotide sequence: TGCGCCAGCAGCCCGCATTCGGGGGGTCCTACAAACACTGAAGCTTTCTTT. Its protein product is CASSPHSGGPTNTEAFF.

The V gene is TRBV6-2 or TRBV6-3, the J gene TRBJ1-1; D not certain. Germline CDR1 is MNHEY and CDR2 is SVGEGT. V gave up 0 bases and J gave up 7 bases, with 9 bases separating them. This CDR3 is built from 13 residues. The CDR3 spells CASSYSRVFEAFF. The CDR3 nucleotides read TGTGCCAGCAGTTACTCGAGGGTTTTTGAAGCTTTCTTT.

With regard to this clonotype: A much larger clonotype is one base distant, so this may be a read error. This CDR3 is CASSPGREGLGGEPFF. The CDR3 DNA reads as TGTGCCAGCAGCCCCGGGAGGGAGGGCCTTGGCGGGGAGCCGTTTTTT. The chain employs TRBV5-3 and TRBJ2-2, with 8 bases that match TRBD2. TRBV5-3 belongs to the ORF category, with a function that is uncertain. The CDR3 sequence is 16 residues long.

This clonotype was counted a few times. CDR3 DNA sequence: TGCAGTGCTAGTGTAGAATTGACCCAGTACTTC. Translating it yields CSASVELTQYF. This chain links TRBV20-1 with TRBJ2-5; D not certain. CDR3 size: 11 residues. Germline values: CDR1 DFQATT, CDR2 SNEGSKA (reference sequence). The germline V and J ends were trimmed by 3 bases and 7 bases, with 9 bases remaining between them.

The CDR3 region has the DNA TGTGCCACCCGGGACTACTACAATGAGCAGTTCTTC. Residues: CATRDYYNEQFF. The rearrangement uses TRBV19 and TRBJ2-1, with 7 bases identical to TRBD2. The CDR3 has 12 amino acids. The V gene end was trimmed by 10 bases and the J gene end by 3 bases; junction bases not matched to a gene: 3. Germline V gene sequence: CDR1 LNHDA, CDR2 SQIVND (reference sequence).

This rearrangement joins TRBV19 to TRBJ2-1; D tentatively fits TRBD1 or TRBD2 (5 bases each). CDR3 length equals 12 residues. CDR1 and CDR2 (germline): LNHDA, SQIVND (reference sequence). V was clipped by 3 bases and J by 8 bases, with 8 bases between them. Here the CDR3 reads CASSIGGHEQFF. For the CDR3, the DNA is TGTGCCAGTAGTATTGGGGGTCATGAGCAGTTCTTC.

This clonotype was seen a few times. V is TRBV4-1 and J is TRBJ2-5, with 8 nucleotides matching TRBD1. The CDR3 runs to 17 residues. CDR1 MGHRA and CDR2 YSYEKL come from the germline V gene. J lost 2 bases, V lost 1 base, and 9 bases had no gene match. CDR3 protein: CASSQAPGGDLQETQYF. As DNA, the CDR3 is TGCGCCAGCAGCCAAGCACCAGGGGGCGATTTGCAAGAGACCCAGTACTTC.

Of note for this clonotype: Being one base from a much bigger clone, this may be a read error. The chain uses TRBV7-9 and TRBJ1-4; D gene unclear. V lost 0 bases and J 6 bases, leaving 2 bases between the germline ends. Germline CDR1 and CDR2: SEHNR and FQNEAQ (reference sequence). The CDR3 spans 12 residues. DNA for the CDR3: TGTGCCAGCAGCTTAGCGCATGAAAAACTGTTTTTT. Amino acid sequence: CASSLAHEKLFF.

This clonotype was detected ten times or more. The chain carries TRBV5-4 and TRBJ2-7; 7 nucleotides match TRBD2. The ends lost 0 bases at V and 0 bases at J; junction bases unmatched: 12. Germline V gene sequence: CDR1 SGHNT, CDR2 YYREEE (reference sequence). The CDR3 sequence is 18 residues long. DNA for the CDR3: TGTGCCAGCAGCTTGGCCTTGGCTAGCGGTTCTAGCTCCTACGAGCAGTACTTC. This sequence encodes CASSLALASGSSSYEQYF.

This chain links TRBV5-1 with TRBJ2-7; 7 bases map to TRBD2. The J segment lost 0 bases and the V segment lost 4 bases, leaving 4 bases of the junction unmatched. Germline V gives CDR1 SGHRS, CDR2 YFSETQ. The CDR3 consists of 14 residues. The CDR3 loop is CASSPSGTSYEQYF. DNA for the CDR3: TGCGCCAGCAGCCCAAGCGGGACCTCCTACGAGCAGTACTTC.

This clonotype was seen more than once but under ten times. A much larger clone differs from this one at a single base, so this may be a read error. This likely comes from a read error, as the CDR3 has no conserved phenylalanine or tryptophan at its end. CDR3 region: CASILAGATDTQYS. The CDR3 DNA sequence: TGTGCCAGCATCCTAGCGGGCGCCACAGATACGCAGTATTCT. This chain links TRBV7-9 with TRBJ2-3; 8 positions agree with TRBD2. The trim removed 7 bases at V and 2 bases at J, leaving 5 bases unmatched. Per the germline V gene, CDR1 is SEHNR and CDR2 is FQNEAQ (reference sequence). The CDR3 totals 14 residues.